This entry describes one T cell receptor (beta chain). This entry comes from a study of blood T cell repertoires in COVID-19. On the study more broadly: Acute and convalescent COVID-19 samples came from the United States, Italy and Spain. From T cells, B-cell-depleted T cells, or PBMCs came the material, which was cDNA or gDNA.

Original data processing: Estimated nucleated cell counts came from reference gene primer amplification. This table comes from immunoSEQ multiplex PCR, and its TCRdb copy is limited to in-frame clones, with some not included. That table gives V, J and clone size, and the DNA gave D and trimming. The sample lists some 260,000 clones; roughly nine tenths were seen once. Between the trimmed V and J ends, which lost 6 bases and 9 bases, there was a span of 18 bases. CDR1 and CDR2 from the germline V gene are SGHTA and FQGNSA. The CDR3 extends over 14 amino acids. This chain uses TRBV7-2 with TRBJ2-1, with D tentatively TRBD2 (7 bases). The source is a man aged 18 to 29 with active or convalescent COVID-19. The sequencing sample was made of peripheral blood. CDR3 protein: CASRGGQTLTEQFF. The CDR3 region has the DNA TGTGCCAGCAGGGGGGGGCAGACATTGACTGAGCAGTTCTTC.